This T cell receptor (beta chain) is drawn from a study of shared clonotypes between healthy human individuals. Repertoires were generated with immunoSEQ multiplex PCR, while TCRdb's copy carries only in-frame clones and drops some. Of roughly 680,000 clones listed, over 60% are singletons. V was shortened by 1 base and J by 0 bases, with 7 bases between the two germline ends. CDR1 SGHTA and CDR2 FQGNSA come from the germline V gene. This CDR3 is 15 amino acids long. The sequenced material came from memory CD4+ T cells sorted from blood. Specified subset: CD45RA-negative fraction. The chain recombines TRBV7-2 with TRBJ1-5; D gene unclear. This receptor was taken from a woman aged 25 to 39 in good health. This CDR3 is CASSLGDTSNQPQHF. For the CDR3, the DNA is TGTGCCAGCAGCTTAGGGGATACTAGCAATCAGCCCCAGCATTTT.